This TCR beta chain was captured in a study of OX40 agonist ivuxolimab in advanced cancers. Study outcomes and limitations: The study found that CD8+ T cells averaged more expanded clones than CD4+. Low normalized T-cell clonal expansion was also seen in some nonresponders. Specificity for antigen went undetermined in the expanded peripheral T cells. Partial responders treated at 0.1-3.0 mg/kg exhibited clonal expansion among the lowest measured.

Looked up from germline, CDR1 is SGHKS and CDR2 is YYEKEE (reference sequence). The CDR3 covers 14 residues. Losses at the gene ends were 3 bases for V and 9 bases for J; bases not matched to a gene: 6. This clone showed up just once. Its specificity is not known. Data came from immunoSEQ multiplex PCR; TCRdb stores just in-frame clones and leaves some out. The data show roughly 92,000 clones, around 91% seen once. The receptor's source is an adult with an advanced solid tumor such as melanoma, head and neck, liver or kidney cancer. Sequenced material: CD4+ or CD8+ T cells sorted from blood, taken in a trial of the OX40 agonist ivuxolimab. The rearrangement joins TRBV5-5 to TRBJ2-7; 13 bases agree with TRBD2. The CDR3 region is CASSSGTSGNRQYF. The CDR3 DNA reads as TGTGCCAGCAGCTCCGGGACTAGCGGGAATAGGCAGTACTTC.